The TCR beta chain described here comes from a study of cytomegalovirus exposure and HLA in healthy donors (dated by TCRdb to about 2017). Study-level background: In an earlier analysis of roughly 500 of the donors, around 290 Gb of sequence data and 100 million or so unique TCR beta sequences from roughly 190 million T cells were reported. Around 300 gigabases of sequencing data and 70 million to 100 million unique TCR sequences were included in an early release covering several hundred HLA-typed donors. Of the 398 genotyped donors, over 80% were placed in the genetic ancestry cluster associated with self-reported Caucasian donors. The study was designed to test whether signatures of past pathogen exposure could be identified by cataloging public T cell receptors. The study used immunosequencing to profile the T cell repertoires of approximately 690 subjects and linked those repertoires to cytomegalovirus serostatus. A separate validation cohort of 100 to 150 different subjects was used in addition to the 666-subject first cohort. The study combined high-throughput TCR immunosequencing, statistical association of individual TCRs with disease status, and machine learning to predict cytomegalovirus infection status. In a later analysis, previously published TCR beta repertoires from fewer than 750 donors were re-analyzed and high-resolution HLA genotyping was added so that TCR occurrence patterns could be studied. Rather than using new phenotypic data, the later analysis identified candidate immune exposures from TCR beta sequences and from how often those sequences occurred across donors. To decide whether each TCR beta V gene segment behaved as functional or pseudogenic, an earlier analysis of over 500 of the donors relied on high-throughput TCR beta sequencing. Donor age, sex, ethnicity and CMV serostatus were compiled together with the repertoire data. A later genetic analysis took genome-wide SNP genotypes for about 65% of the 666 donors and used that subset as a discovery cohort. Every repertoire in the discovery cohort had been generated on one and the same sequencing platform. HLA typing covered class I and class II loci at four-digit resolution. The number of donors typed differed by locus, with about 629-630 for A, B, C, DRB1 and DQB1, over 500 for DQA1, 606 for DPA1, and about 450 for DPB1. Because of strong linkage in the cohort, roughly five DR-DQ haplotypes were treated as single units for association and clustering. Among roughly 400 genotyped donors of the cohort, an average of approximately 240,000 unique TCR beta nucleotide sequences was sequenced per donor, of which about 19% were non-productive. Beyond this particular receptor, the publication reports: The authors suggested that the approach could potentially be extended to other disease states and immunological phenotypes. Assigning TCR associations to individual alleles was difficult when HLA alleles, especially DR and DQ, strongly co-occurred. Because HLA typing was unavailable for some donors at each locus, only the typed subset was used in association tests. Linkage disequilibrium might explain the correlated functional status among segregating V segments, but an unknown experimental factor could not be excluded. Broadly in line with IMGT annotations, most TCR beta V segments showed up in productive rearrangements about 87% or about 30% of the time in an earlier analysis of approximately 640 of the donors. A further reported finding was that TCR beta sequences accurately predicted the HLA-A and HLA-B alleles for most subjects in the first cohort. The 87-base-pair reads could not distinguish some IMGT-functional V segments, including TRBV6-2 and TRBV6-3, so those segments were excluded. A later genetic analysis reported fewer N-insertions in productive TCRs among donors in an Asian-associated ancestry cluster than the roughly 700-donor mean. In vitro tests confirmed that three of the cytomegalovirus-associated TCR beta chains recognize cytomegalovirus antigens. Cytomegalovirus status was reported to be diagnosed by the classifier with high specificity and sensitivity in both the original and validation cohorts. Sequencing depth was assumed to be roughly uniform across donors in the presence/absence analyses, though that assumption may not hold. In a later analysis, TCR association rates were found to vary across HLA loci, with the most associated TCRs seen for DRB1 alleles and the fewest for HLA-C alleles. According to a later analysis, most CMV-associated TCR beta chains appeared to be HLA-restricted, and the HLA associations seemed to be driven largely by CMV exposure. A total of around 150 TCR beta chains were listed by the study as associated with cytomegalovirus. Because counts were too low, about 18 rarely observed V segments, including chromosome 9 orphons, were excluded from the earlier analysis of a few hundred of the donors. A later analysis found that HLA-associated TCR beta chains were more clonally expanded and had lower generation probabilities than equally common non-associated chains. A later analysis associated approximately 17,000 TCR beta sequences with specific HLA alleles at a false discovery rate of 0.05. The only immune exposure information available for the cohort was CMV serostatus. A cluster of highly shared sequence variants was judged likely to be a technical artifact of the sequencing pipeline. In a later analysis, several top co-occurrence clusters were reported to appear linked to parvovirus B19, influenza, CMV and Epstein-Barr virus. The cohort was sequenced for TCR beta chains only, and without alpha or paired-chain data the features that could be detected were limited. While some public TCRs were present in many individuals, most TCR sequences turned up only very rarely across donors. In a later genetic analysis, a missense DCLRE1C variant was associated with V-gene and J-gene trimming of TCR beta chains, and the association was replicated in an independent cohort.

The cohort was made up of approximately 670 healthy bone marrow donors. All cohort members were sampled while nominally healthy, although unrecorded immune exposures were likely present. The donor tested CMV seropositive and was one of the 289 seropositive cohort members. A peripheral blood sample was provided by each donor, and peripheral blood mononuclear cells were used for TCR beta sequencing. Genomic DNA was extracted from the blood cell samples with the Qiagen DNeasy Blood Extraction Kit. CDR1 and CDR2, per the germline V gene, are SNHLY and FYNNEI. The CDR3 measures 17 amino acids from cysteine to phenylalanine. CDR3 DNA is the only sequence kept; it has 51 bases, read in frame from the first base. V loses 8 bases, J loses 7 bases, and the germline ends lie 27 bases apart. As for this clone: No cognate antigen has been identified for it. The input lacks base qualities; no much larger clone sits a single base away.

To prepare the library, the immunoSEQ multiplex PCR assay was applied. A mixture of 60 forward primers for TCR Vbeta segments and 13 reverse primers for TCR Jbeta segments was used in the multiplex PCR. Amplification of the CDR3 region of rearranged TCR beta genes was performed with a multiplex PCR assay on genomic DNA. On the Illumina HiSeq System, the amplified TCR beta libraries were sequenced as 87-base-pair reads. In the authors' own workflow: A later analysis counted tens of millions of unique TCR beta chains across the 650 to 800 repertoires, and some 12 million of these chains were shared by at least two donors. Raw reads were error-corrected and collapsed into unique sequences by a nearest-neighbor algorithm in which closely related sequences were merged to remove PCR and sequencing errors. CDR3 sequences were aligned to IMGT reference sequences to assign V, D and J gene segments. Each retained sequence needed at least a six-nucleotide match to both a V gene segment and a J gene segment. Rearrangements were called productive when the CDR3 lacked stop codons and stayed in frame with V and J; all others were non-productive. CDR3 was defined by IMGT convention, running from the second conserved V-encoded cysteine to the conserved J-encoded phenylalanine. The earlier analysis of about 610 of the donors excluded any sequence lacking an unambiguous match to a single V gene segment. In an earlier analysis of almost 600 of the donors, a V segment was called functional when productive rearrangements were above 56.7%, and segregating when the standard deviation between donors exceeded 5%. A statistical classification framework was developed to diagnose cytomegalovirus status using the catalog of TCR beta chain sequences. In a later analysis, TCR nucleotide sequences were compared against IMGT/GENE-DB human TR gene sequences so that V and J genes could be assigned. A later analysis assigned CDR3 sequences and most-parsimonious VDJ recombination scenarios with the TCRdist pipeline. In a later analysis, every TCR beta chain was defined by the combination of its CDR3 amino acid sequence and its V-gene family, and reads without a unique V-gene family were dropped. To address suspected cross-contamination and a sequencing artifact, a later analysis removed 450 to 700 highly shared, low-generation-probability nucleotide sequences. In a later analysis, a clonal expansion index for each public chain was calculated from normalized within-repertoire ranks of inferred template counts. In a later analysis, generation probabilities were computed with a VDJ recombination model fitted to out-of-frame rearrangements, and the resulting probabilities were checked against IGoR. In a later analysis, hypergeometric tests were used to score TCR-TCR, TCR-HLA and TCR-CMV co-occurrence, with a repertoire-size bias correction applied to TCR pairs. A later analysis estimated false discovery rates by permuting HLA or CMV assignments 20 times. A later analysis grouped co-occurring TCRs with DBSCAN, adding TCRdist sequence similarity when clustering within HLA-allele-positive subsets. Co-occurrence clustering excluded repertoires with fewer than 30,000 or more than 120,000 public chains, plus five with anomalous nucleotide sharing. As stored in TCRdb, this immuneACCESS dataset retains in-frame rearrangements with V and J assigned. A fraction of the clones does not appear; measured against another copy, unresolved V genes explain less than half of the discrepancy, and the remainder lacks a known reason. V and J calls and clone size are given by that table; D and trimming were obtained from the DNA. This sample lists some 120,000 clones; about 68% were detected once. The top ten constitute less than 9.5% of the sample.

The chain employs TRBV2 and TRBJ1-3; no D segment can be confidently identified. The source of this sequence is a middle-aged woman in good health and CMV-seropositive. Sample: PBMCs. The CDR3 reads CASGPVRNSFRENTIYF. The nucleotide sequence is given as TGTGCCAGCGGGCCGGTCCGAAATTCCTTTAGGGAGAACACCATATATTTT.